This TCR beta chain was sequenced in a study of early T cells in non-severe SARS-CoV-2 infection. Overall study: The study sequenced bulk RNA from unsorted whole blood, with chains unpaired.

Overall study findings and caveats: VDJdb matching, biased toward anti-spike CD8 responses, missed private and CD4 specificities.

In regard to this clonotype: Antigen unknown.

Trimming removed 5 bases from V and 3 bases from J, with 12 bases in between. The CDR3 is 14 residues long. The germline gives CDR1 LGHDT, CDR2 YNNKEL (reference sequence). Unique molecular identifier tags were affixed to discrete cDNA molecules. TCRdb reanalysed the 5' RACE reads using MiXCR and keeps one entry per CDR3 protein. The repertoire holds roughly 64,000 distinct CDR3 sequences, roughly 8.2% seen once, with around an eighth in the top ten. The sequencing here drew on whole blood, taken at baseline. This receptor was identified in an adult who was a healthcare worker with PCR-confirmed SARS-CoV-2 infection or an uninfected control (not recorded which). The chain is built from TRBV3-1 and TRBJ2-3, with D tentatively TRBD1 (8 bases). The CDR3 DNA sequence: TGTGCCAGCAGCAACAGGGGGGGGACAGATACGCAGTATTTT. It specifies CASSNRGGTDTQYF.